A single sample gave rise to the 22 T cell receptor beta chains below, sequenced in a study of neurological immune-mediated disorders. TCRdb passed the 5' RACE reads through MiXCR, listing each CDR3 protein once. Among about 84,000 distinct CDR3 sequences listed, approximately 4.6% were seen once. As to time point: longitudinal time-point 3. The sequenced sample consisted of PBMCs. The origin of the receptors is a woman aged 60-70 years with multiple sclerosis.

This clonotype was detected ten times or more. The chain employs TRBV7-2 and TRBJ1-4; 9 bases map to TRBD1. The CDR3 is 15 amino acids. V shed 5 bases, J shed 6 bases, and the junction held 7 bases outside the gene matches. Germline V CDR1 and CDR2: SGHTA, FQGNSA. CDR3 nucleotides: TGTGCCAGCAGCCCCAGGACAGGGGTGGATGAAAAACTGTTTTTT. This sequence encodes CASSPRTGVDEKLFF.

This clonotype was seen a few times. The rearrangement uses TRBV6-1 and TRBJ1-2; D uncertain. This CDR3 is built from 14 residues. Germline values: CDR1 MNHNS, CDR2 SASEGT. With 3 bases removed from V and 0 bases from J, the gap between germline ends came to 8 bases. CDR3 sequence (DNA): TGTGCCAGCAGTGATGGCAAAGCTAACTATGGCTACACCTTC. It is translated as CASSDGKANYGYTF.

In this sample, this clonotype turned up many times. The chain is built from TRBV3-1 and TRBJ1-6; the D is unclear. Germline assignment: CDR1 LGHDT and CDR2 YNNKEL (reference sequence). V lost 2 bases to trimming and J lost 6 bases, with 8 bases between them. The CDR3 covers 14 residues. The CDR3 coding sequence is TGTGCCAGCAGCCAACAGGCAGGTAATTCACCCCTCCACTTT. Its protein is CASSQQAGNSPLHF. Drawing the rest from reference TRBV3-1 and TRBJ1-6, the complete variable domain is DTAVSQTPKYLVTQMGNDKSIKCEQNLGHDTMYWYKQDSKKFLKIMFSYNNKELIINETVPNRFSPKSPDKAHLNLHINSLELGDSAVYFCASSQQAGNSPLHFGNGTRLTVT.

Ten or more counts support this clonotype. The J gene is TRBJ2-7, the V gene TRBV6-5; D may correspond to TRBD1 or TRBD2 (5 bases each). There are 15 residues in the CDR3. CDR1 and CDR2 from the germline V gene are MNHEY and SVGAGI. The V end was cut by 0 bases, the J end by 0 bases, with 9 bases between. The CDR3 spells CASSYSLGPSYEQYF. The CDR3 DNA reads TGTGCCAGCAGTTACTCGTTGGGACCCTCCTACGAGCAGTACTTC.

This clonotype was seen ten or more times. CDR3 nucleotide sequence: TGTGCCAGCAGTTCCCCAAAAGCGTCCTATAATTCACCCCTCCACTTT. Translating gives CASSSPKASYNSPLHF. This chain links TRBV12-3 or TRBV12-4 with TRBJ1-6; unclear D gene. V was trimmed by 4 bases and J by 1 base, leaving 11 bases between them. The CDR3 consists of 16 residues.

This clonotype occurred many times. Germline and junction disagree at one end, which may indicate a read error. V gene TRBV7-7 combines with J gene TRBJ2-5; TRBD1 agrees at 8 bases. Looked up from germline, CDR1 is SSHAT and CDR2 is FNYEAQ (reference sequence). This CDR3 has 15 amino acids. The CDR3 spells CASSAGGTGRGSQYF. The CDR3 DNA reads TGTGCTAGCAGCGCGGGCGGGACAGGAAGGGGGTCCCAGTACTTC.

This clonotype was recorded many times. J is TRBJ2-5 and V is TRBV7-2; no reliable D call. Germline V lookup: CDR1 SGHTA, CDR2 FQGNSA. With 7 bases removed from V and 2 bases from J, the gap between germline ends came to 11 bases. The CDR3 runs to 13 residues. CDR3 DNA: TGTGCCAGCACCCAAAACCGTCAAGAGACCCAGTACTTC. Translating it yields CASTQNRQETQYF.

This clonotype was observed at least ten times. The rearrangement uses TRBV12-3 or TRBV12-4 and TRBJ1-1, with a possible D match to TRBD1 (5 bases). The CDR3 extends over 15 amino acids. Trimming pared 1 base from V and 1 base from J, leaving 10 bases between. The CDR3, as DNA: TGTGCCAGCAGTTTAGGGGGGACGGGGAACACTGAAGCTTTCTTT. Its protein product is CASSLGGTGNTEAFF.

Ten or more counts support this clonotype. The CDR3 nucleotides are TGCGCCAGCAGCCGGACGGCGATGAACACTGAAGCTTTCTTT. It is translated as CASSRTAMNTEAFF. The V gene is TRBV5-1, the J gene TRBJ1-1; D is uncertain. The V end was cut by 4 bases, the J end by 0 bases, with 10 bases between. The CDR3 is 14 residues long. Germline loops: CDR1 SGHRS, CDR2 YFSETQ.

The table lists this clonotype with many counts. At one end, the junction sequence differs from germline, possibly due to a read error. The V gene is TRBV7-7, the J gene TRBJ2-2; tentative D call: TRBD1 (6 bases). CDR1 and CDR2 (germline): SSHAT, FNYEAQ (reference sequence). This CDR3 is 14 amino acids long. In DNA, the CDR3 is TGTGCTAGCAGCCTGACAGGATCCACCGGGGAGCTGTTTTTT. Translated, it gives CASSLTGSTGELFF.

This clonotype was seen many times. V gene TRBV4-1 combines with J gene TRBJ2-3; 13 nucleotides line up with TRBD2. The CDR3 sequence is 19 residues long. In germline, CDR1 is MGHRA, CDR2 YSYEKL. J was trimmed by 5 bases and V by 2 bases; bases with no gene match: 13. DNA for the CDR3: TGCGCCAGCAGCCAAATTATACTAGCGGGGGGGCCTAGGAGAGATACGCAGTATTTT. Translating it yields CASSQIILAGGPRRDTQYF.

Many counts were recorded for this clonotype. The gene calls are TRBV5-1 and TRBJ2-7, with a tentative D call TRBD1 (6 bases). The CDR3 contains 13 residues. V was cut by 5 bases and J by 7 bases, with 16 bases left in between. Per the germline V gene, CDR1 is SGHRS and CDR2 is YFSETQ. This chain's CDR3 is CASRRGSSGEQYF. CDR3 bases: TGCGCCAGCAGAAGGGGGAGTTCGGGGGAGCAGTACTTC.

The chain couples TRBV5-5 to TRBJ2-1; a possible D gene is TRBD1 (5 bases). Germline CDR1 reads SGHKS; CDR2 reads YYEKEE (reference sequence). This CDR3 is built from 17 residues. Trimming stripped 2 bases from V and 4 bases from J, with 19 bases between. The CDR3 sequence is CASSFREGAIRYNEQFF. CDR3 DNA sequence: TGTGCCAGCAGCTTTAGGGAAGGGGCCATTCGGTACAATGAGCAGTTCTTC.

This clonotype was seen repeatedly, ten times or more. Relative to the germline gene, one junction end is altered; a read error may explain this. V usage is TRBV5-1 and J usage is TRBJ1-5; the D gene is possibly TRBD1 (6 bases). Germline V gene data show CDR1 as SGHRS and CDR2 as YFSETQ. CDR3 length equals 15 residues. CDR3 sequence: CTSSRGPPDNQPQHF. The CDR3 DNA reads as TGCACCAGCAGCAGGGGACCCCCGGACAATCAGCCCCAGCATTTT.

This clonotype appeared many times. V gene TRBV5-1 combines with J gene TRBJ1-6; maybe TRBD1 (5 bases). Trimming took 0 bases from V and 14 from J, leaving 21 bases between them. Germline-derived CDR1 and CDR2 are SGHRS and YFSETQ. CDR3 length: 16 residues. The CDR3 sequence: CASSLEAGPWGRTLHF. CDR3 bases: TGCGCCAGCAGCTTGGAGGCAGGGCCTTGGGGGAGGACCCTCCACTTT.

The table lists this clonotype with many counts. This chain connects TRBV5-1 to TRBJ1-2, with 9 positions matching TRBD1. This CDR3 spans 14 amino acids. The trim removed 4 bases at V and 2 bases at J, leaving 3 bases unmatched. CDR1 and CDR2 (germline): SGHRS, YFSETQ. CDR3 sequence reads: CASSHGQGNYGYTF. The CDR3, as DNA: TGCGCCAGCAGCCACGGACAGGGGAACTATGGCTACACCTTC.

This clonotype was seen more than once but under ten times. The V call is TRBV7-2, the J call TRBJ2-2, with a possible D match to TRBD1 (7 bases). The CDR3 spans 17 residues. Germline CDR1 is SGHTA and CDR2 is FQGNSA. The germline V and J ends were trimmed by 2 bases and 5 bases, with 18 bases remaining between them. The CDR3 DNA reads as TGTGCCAGCAGCTTACAGGGGGTTACCGCGGGAACCGGGGAGCTGTTTTTT. It specifies CASSLQGVTAGTGELFF.

In its sample, this clonotype was seen many times. The chain links TRBV5-1 to TRBJ1-1; D unresolved. Between the trimmed V and J ends, which lost 4 bases and 10 bases, there was a span of 17 bases. The CDR3 loop spans 13 amino acids. Per the germline V gene, CDR1 is SGHRS and CDR2 is YFSETQ. CDR3 amino acids: CASSPIGGPGAFF. The CDR3 DNA follows: TGCGCCAGCAGCCCAATTGGCGGACCAGGAGCTTTCTTT. The variable domain in full, completed from reference TRBV5-1 and TRBJ1-1, reads KAGVTQTPRYLIKTRGQQVTLSCSPISGHRSVSWYQQTPGQGLQFLFEYFSETQRNKGNFPGRFSGRQFSNSRSEMNVSTLELGDSALYLCASSPIGGPGAFFGQGTRLTVV.

This clonotype was picked up many times. The genes are TRBV6-1 and TRBJ2-1, with D perhaps matching TRBD1 (6 bases). The germline gives CDR1 MNHNS, CDR2 SASEGT. This CDR3 is 14 amino acids long. V was shortened by 4 bases and J by 6 bases, with 13 bases between the two germline ends. The CDR3 here is CASSGLGGGNEQFF. Written as DNA, the CDR3 is TGTGCCAGCAGTGGGTTAGGGGGTGGCAATGAGCAGTTCTTC.

In its sample, this clonotype was seen many times. The J gene is TRBJ2-3, the V gene TRBV5-1, with 9 nucleotides matching TRBD1. Trimming at V came to 4 bases and at J to 5 bases, leaving 8 bases not matched to a gene. Germline V gives CDR1 SGHRS, CDR2 YFSETQ. The CDR3 length is 15 residues. Written as DNA, the CDR3 is TGCGCCAGCAGCCCGACCGGGACAGGGAGAGATACGCAGTATTTT. It codes for CASSPTGTGRDTQYF.

Note on this clonotype: A much larger clone sits a single nucleotide away, making a read error possible. V is TRBV6-5 and J is TRBJ2-7; D is perhaps TRBD1 (5 bases). The V gene lost 6 bases and the J gene lost 4 bases, with 16 bases spanning the gap. Germline V gene lookup returns CDR1 MNHEY and CDR2 SVGAGI. This CDR3 comprises 14 residues. CDR3 in amino acids: CASSTTTVSYEQYF. Written as DNA, the CDR3 is TGTGCCAGCAGCACTACGACAGTTTCGTACGAGCAGTACTTC.

This clonotype was seen ten or more times. J is TRBJ1-1 and V is TRBV11-2; no clear D gene. The length of the CDR3 is 13 residues. CDR1 is SGHAT and CDR2 is FQNNGV in the germline V gene. V was cut by 1 base and J by 8 bases, with 11 bases left in between. This chain's CDR3 is CASSLGSFREAFF. The CDR3 coding sequence is TGTGCCAGCAGCTTAGGTAGTTTCAGGGAAGCTTTCTTT.